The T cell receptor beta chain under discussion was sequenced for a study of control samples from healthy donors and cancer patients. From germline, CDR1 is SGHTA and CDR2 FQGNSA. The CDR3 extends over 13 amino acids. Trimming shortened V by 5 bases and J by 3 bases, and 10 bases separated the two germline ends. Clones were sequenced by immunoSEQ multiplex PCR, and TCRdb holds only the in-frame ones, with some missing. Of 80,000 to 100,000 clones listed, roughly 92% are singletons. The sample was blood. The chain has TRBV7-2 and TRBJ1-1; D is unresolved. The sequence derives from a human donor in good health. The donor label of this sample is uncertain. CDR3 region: CASSVDTYTEAFF. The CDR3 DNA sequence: TGTGCCAGCAGCGTAGACACGTACACTGAAGCTTTCTTT.